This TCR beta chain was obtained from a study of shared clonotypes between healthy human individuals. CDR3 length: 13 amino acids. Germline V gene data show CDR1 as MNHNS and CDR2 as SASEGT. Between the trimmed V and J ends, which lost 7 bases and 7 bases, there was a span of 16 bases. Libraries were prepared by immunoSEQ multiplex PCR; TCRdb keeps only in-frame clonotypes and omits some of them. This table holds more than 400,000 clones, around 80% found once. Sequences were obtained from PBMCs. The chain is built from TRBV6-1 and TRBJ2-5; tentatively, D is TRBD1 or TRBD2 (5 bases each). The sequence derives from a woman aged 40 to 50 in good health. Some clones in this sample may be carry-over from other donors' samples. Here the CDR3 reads CASTPGAKGTQYF. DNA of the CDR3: TGTGCCAGCACCCCCGGGGCGAAGGGGACCCAGTACTTC.